These T cell receptor beta chains were read from a single sample in a study of CD8 T cells in ankylosing spondylitis. TCRdb redid the calling of the 5' RACE reads with MiXCR, one entry per CDR3 protein. Here the sample spans approximately 440,000 distinct CDR3 sequences, 17% being singletons. Sequencing was done on a sample of blood, either unsorted or a sorted T cell fraction (not recorded which). Receptors were obtained from a male donor with ankylosing spondylitis. CDR3s include the opening cysteine and the closing phenylalanine or tryptophan.

j_call: TRBJ1-6; v_call: TRBV12-3/TRBV12-4; cdr3_aa: CASSSLSGGASPLHF
j_call: TRBJ2-7; v_call: TRBV12-5; cdr3_aa: CASGLLQASDRGGKDEQYF
j_call: TRBJ1-5; v_call: TRBV19; cdr3_aa: CASSIGAGGPQHF
j_call: TRBJ1-1; v_call: TRBV5-1; cdr3_aa: CASSSDWNTEAFF
j_call: TRBJ1-3; v_call: TRBV20-1; cdr3_aa: CSAEARLSSGNTIYF
j_call: TRBJ2-5; v_call: TRBV6-1; cdr3_aa: CASSGTSGGETQYF
j_call: TRBJ2-3; v_call: TRBV19; cdr3_aa: CASSWAADTQYF
j_call: TRBJ2-2; v_call: TRBV27; cdr3_aa: CASSRGTGESRGYPGELFF
j_call: TRBJ2-3; v_call: TRBV2; cdr3_aa: CASRVTDRGTDTQYF
j_call: TRBJ2-5; v_call: TRBV20-1; cdr3_aa: CSAEMTGQETQYF
j_call: TRBJ2-5; v_call: TRBV12-5; cdr3_aa: CASGLRGETQYF
j_call: TRBJ1-1; v_call: TRBV11-2; cdr3_aa: CASRGFRFEAFF
j_call: TRBJ1-2; v_call: TRBV5-1; cdr3_aa: CASSLVGGTGYTF
j_call: TRBJ2-1; v_call: TRBV4-1; cdr3_aa: CASSHARTGLILSGNNEQFF
j_call: TRBJ2-3; v_call: TRBV7-2; cdr3_aa: CASSLLKGGGTDTQYF
j_call: TRBJ2-2; v_call: TRBV12-3/TRBV12-4; cdr3_aa: CASSFLSGNTGELFF
j_call: TRBJ2-2; v_call: TRBV4-2; cdr3_aa: CASSQNSGANTGELFF
j_call: TRBJ2-5; v_call: TRBV5-5; cdr3_aa: CASSSYRVEGTQYF
j_call: TRBJ2-7; v_call: TRBV4-1; cdr3_aa: CASSQAYRTSGLSYEQYF
j_call: TRBJ2-5; v_call: TRBV25-1; cdr3_aa: CASSRGTGERETQYF
j_call: TRBJ1-6; v_call: TRBV9; cdr3_aa: CASSVEGRIGSPLHF
j_call: TRBJ2-5; v_call: TRBV10-3; cdr3_aa: CAISDTSGGREETQYF
j_call: TRBJ2-7; v_call: TRBV9; cdr3_aa: CASSVGAGGQGIYEQYF
j_call: TRBJ1-2; v_call: TRBV3-1; cdr3_aa: CASSQGSIYGYTF
j_call: TRBJ2-5; v_call: TRBV12-3/TRBV12-4; cdr3_aa: CASSSLAGGLTQETQYF
j_call: TRBJ2-3; v_call: TRBV20-1; cdr3_aa: CSARDGVAGTDTQYF
j_call: TRBJ1-6; v_call: TRBV12-3/TRBV12-4; cdr3_aa: CASRREGASPLHF
j_call: TRBJ2-7; v_call: TRBV20-1; cdr3_aa: CSARYSGTLDEQYF
j_call: TRBJ2-5; v_call: TRBV18; cdr3_aa: CASSHRGEQETQYF